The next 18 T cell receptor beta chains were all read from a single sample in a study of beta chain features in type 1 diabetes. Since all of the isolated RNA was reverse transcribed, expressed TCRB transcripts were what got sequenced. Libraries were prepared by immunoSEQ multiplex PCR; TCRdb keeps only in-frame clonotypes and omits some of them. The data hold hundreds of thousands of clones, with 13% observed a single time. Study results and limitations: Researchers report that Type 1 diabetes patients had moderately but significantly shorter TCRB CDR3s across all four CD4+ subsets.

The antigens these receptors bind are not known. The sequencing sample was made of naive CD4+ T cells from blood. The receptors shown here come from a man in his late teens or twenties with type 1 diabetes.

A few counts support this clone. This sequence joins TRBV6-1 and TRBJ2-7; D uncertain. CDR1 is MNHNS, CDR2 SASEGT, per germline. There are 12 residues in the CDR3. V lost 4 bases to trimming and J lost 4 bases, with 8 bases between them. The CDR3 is CASSAFLYEQYF. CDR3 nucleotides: TGTGCCAGCAGTGCATTCCTTTACGAGCAGTACTTC.

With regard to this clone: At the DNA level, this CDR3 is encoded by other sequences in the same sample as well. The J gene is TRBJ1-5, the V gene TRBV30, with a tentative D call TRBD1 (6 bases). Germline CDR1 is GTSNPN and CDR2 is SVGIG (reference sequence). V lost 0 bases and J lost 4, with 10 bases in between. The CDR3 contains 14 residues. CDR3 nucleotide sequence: TGTGCCTGGAGTGTTTTAGGGGGGAATCAGCCCCAGCATTTT. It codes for CAWSVLGGNQPQHF.

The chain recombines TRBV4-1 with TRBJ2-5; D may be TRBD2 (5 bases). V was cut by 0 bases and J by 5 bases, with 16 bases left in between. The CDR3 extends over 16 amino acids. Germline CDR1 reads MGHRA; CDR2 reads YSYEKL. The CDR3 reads CASSQDGPSPSETQYF. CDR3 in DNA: TGCGCCAGCAGCCAAGATGGTCCTAGCCCCTCCGAGACCCAGTACTTC.

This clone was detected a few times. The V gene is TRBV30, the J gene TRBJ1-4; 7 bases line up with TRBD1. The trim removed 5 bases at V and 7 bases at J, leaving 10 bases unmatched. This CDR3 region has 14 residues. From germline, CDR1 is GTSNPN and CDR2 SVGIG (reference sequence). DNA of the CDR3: TGTGCCTGGGGCCGTGGAGGGGGCATTGAAAAACTGTTTTTT. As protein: CAWGRGGGIEKLFF.

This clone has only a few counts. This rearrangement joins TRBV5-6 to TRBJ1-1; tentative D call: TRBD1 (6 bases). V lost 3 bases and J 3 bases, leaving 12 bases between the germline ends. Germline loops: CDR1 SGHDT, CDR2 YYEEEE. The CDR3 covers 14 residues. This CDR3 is CASSSQGFDTEAFF. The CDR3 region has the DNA TGTGCCAGCAGCTCACAGGGATTTGACACTGAAGCTTTCTTT.

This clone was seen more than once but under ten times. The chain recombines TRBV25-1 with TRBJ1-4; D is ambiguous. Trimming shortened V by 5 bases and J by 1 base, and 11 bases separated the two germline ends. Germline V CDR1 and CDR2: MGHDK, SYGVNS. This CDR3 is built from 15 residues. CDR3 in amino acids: CASSPDPLTNEKLFF. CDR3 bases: TGTGCCAGCAGTCCTGATCCATTAACTAATGAAAAACTGTTTTTT.

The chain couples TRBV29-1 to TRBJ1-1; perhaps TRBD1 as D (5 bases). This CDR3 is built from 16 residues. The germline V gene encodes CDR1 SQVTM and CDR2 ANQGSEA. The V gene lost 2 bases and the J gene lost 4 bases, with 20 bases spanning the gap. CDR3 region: CSVEKGRAGSSTEAFF. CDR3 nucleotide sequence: TGCAGCGTTGAAAAGGGTAGGGCAGGGTCGAGCACTGAAGCTTTCTTT.

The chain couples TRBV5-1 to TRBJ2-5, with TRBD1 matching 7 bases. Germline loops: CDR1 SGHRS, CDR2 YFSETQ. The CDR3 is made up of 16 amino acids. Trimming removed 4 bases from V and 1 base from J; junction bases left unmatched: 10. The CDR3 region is CASSRGQELLQETQYF. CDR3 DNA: TGCGCCAGCAGCCGTGGACAGGAGCTACTCCAAGAGACCCAGTACTTC.

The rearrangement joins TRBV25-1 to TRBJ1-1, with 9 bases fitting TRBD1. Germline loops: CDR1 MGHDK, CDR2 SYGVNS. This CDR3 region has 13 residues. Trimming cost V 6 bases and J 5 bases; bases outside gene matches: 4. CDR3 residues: CASSLTGGTEAFF. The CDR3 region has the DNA TGTGCCAGCAGCTTGACAGGGGGGACTGAAGCTTTCTTT.

The CDR3 region is CASSLGVWRAHSYNEQFF. For the CDR3, the DNA is TGTGCCAGCAGCTTAGGAGTCTGGCGGGCTCACTCCTACAATGAGCAGTTCTTC. This chain connects TRBV11-2 to TRBJ2-1; D perhaps matches TRBD2 (5 bases). Germline V gene lookup returns CDR1 SGHAT and CDR2 FQNNGV. Trimming pared 1 base from V and 0 bases from J, leaving 16 bases between. The CDR3 length is 18 residues.

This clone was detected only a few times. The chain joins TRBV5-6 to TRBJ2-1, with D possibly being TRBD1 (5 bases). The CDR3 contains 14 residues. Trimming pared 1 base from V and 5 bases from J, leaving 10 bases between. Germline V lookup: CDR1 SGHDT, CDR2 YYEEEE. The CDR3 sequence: CASSLYAGNNEQFF. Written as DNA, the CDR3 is TGTGCCAGCAGCTTGTATGCAGGGAACAATGAGCAGTTCTTC.

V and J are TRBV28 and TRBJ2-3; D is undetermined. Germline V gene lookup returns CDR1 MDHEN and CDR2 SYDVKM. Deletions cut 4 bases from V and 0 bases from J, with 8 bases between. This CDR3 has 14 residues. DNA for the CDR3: TGTGCCAGCAGTTCTGGCAGAAGCACAGATACGCAGTATTTT. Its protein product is CASSSGRSTDTQYF. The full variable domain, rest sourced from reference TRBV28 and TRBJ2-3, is DVKVTQSSRYLVKRTGEKVFLECVQDMDHENMFWYRQDPGLGLRLIYFSYDVKMKEKGDIPEGYSVSREKKERFSLILESASTNQTSMYLCASSSGRSTDTQYFGPGTRLTVL.

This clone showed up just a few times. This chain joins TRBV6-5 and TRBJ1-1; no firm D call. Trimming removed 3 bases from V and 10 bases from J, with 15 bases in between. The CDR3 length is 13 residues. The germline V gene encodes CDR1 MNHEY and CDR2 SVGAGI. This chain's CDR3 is CASSYSNPMGAFF. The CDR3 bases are TGTGCCAGCAGTTATTCCAACCCAATGGGAGCTTTCTTT.

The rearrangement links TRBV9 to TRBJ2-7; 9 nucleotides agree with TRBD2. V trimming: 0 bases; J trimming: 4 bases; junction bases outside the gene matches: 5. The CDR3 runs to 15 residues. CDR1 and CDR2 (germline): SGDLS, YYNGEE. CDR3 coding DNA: TGTGCCAGCAGCGTAGAATCTAGCGGGGTTTACGAGCAGTACTTC. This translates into CASSVESSGVYEQYF.

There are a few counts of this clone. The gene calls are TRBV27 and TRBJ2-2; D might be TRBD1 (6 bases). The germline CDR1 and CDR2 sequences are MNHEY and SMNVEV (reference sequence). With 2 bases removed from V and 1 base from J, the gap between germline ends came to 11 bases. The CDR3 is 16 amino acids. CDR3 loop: CASSLPQGMNTGELFF. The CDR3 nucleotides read TGTGCCAGCAGTTTACCGCAGGGGATGAACACCGGGGAGCTGTTTTTT.

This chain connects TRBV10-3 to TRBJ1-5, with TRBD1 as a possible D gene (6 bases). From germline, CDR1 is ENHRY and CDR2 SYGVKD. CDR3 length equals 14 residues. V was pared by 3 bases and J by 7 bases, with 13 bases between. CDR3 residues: CAISEGGEYQPQHF. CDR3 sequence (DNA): TGTGCCATCAGTGAAGGGGGGGAATACCAGCCCCAGCATTTT.

CDR3 in amino acids: CASSPRTSGGSETQYF. CDR3 DNA: TGTGCCAGCAGCCCCCGGACTAGCGGGGGGTCGGAGACCCAGTACTTC. The V and J genes are TRBV7-8 and TRBJ2-5, with TRBD2 matching over 14 bases. J lost 5 bases, V lost 5 bases, and 7 bases had no gene match. Germline CDR1 reads SGHVS; CDR2 reads FQNEAQ. The CDR3 spans 16 residues.

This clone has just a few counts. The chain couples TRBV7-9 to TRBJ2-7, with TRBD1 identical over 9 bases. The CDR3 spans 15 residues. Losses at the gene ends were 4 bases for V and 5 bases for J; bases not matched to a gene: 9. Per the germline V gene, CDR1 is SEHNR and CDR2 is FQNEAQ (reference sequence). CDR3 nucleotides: TGTGCCAGCAGCTACCGGGGACAGGGAAGCAACGAGCAGTACTTC. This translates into CASSYRGQGSNEQYF.